A single sample is the source of the 24 T cell receptor beta chains below, sequenced in a study of CD8 T cells in ankylosing spondylitis. TCRdb re-called the 5' RACE reads through MiXCR, storing one row per CDR3 protein. The data hold a few hundred thousand distinct CDR3 sequences, with roughly a tenth observed a single time. Material: blood, either unsorted or a sorted T cell fraction (not recorded which). These receptor sequences come from a male donor with ankylosing spondylitis or in good health (not recorded which).

The gene calls are TRBV28 and TRBJ1-2; D gene ambiguous. This CDR3 region has 12 residues. Germline loops: CDR1 MDHEN, CDR2 SYDVKM. The germline V and J ends were trimmed by 4 bases and 5 bases, with 8 bases remaining between them. CDR3 coding DNA: TGTGCCAGCAGTTCCGCCGTATATGGCTACACCTTC. Translated, it gives CASSSAVYGYTF.

This clonotype was detected ten times or more. The chain combines TRBV7-2 with TRBJ2-7, with 11 bases aligning to TRBD2. This CDR3 region has 15 residues. Germline assignment: CDR1 SGHTA and CDR2 FQGNSA. Germline trimming cut 5 bases from V and 2 bases from J; bases unmatched to any gene: 5. The CDR3 DNA sequence: TGTGCCAGCAGCCGGACTAGCGGGTCGGCCTACGAGCAGTACTTC. It yields the protein CASSRTSGSAYEQYF. Based on the CDR3 plus reference TRBV7-2 and TRBJ2-7, the full variable domain is GAGVSQSPSNKVTEKGKDVELRCDPISGHTALYWYRQSLGQGLEFLIYFQGNSAPDKSGLPSDRFSAERTGGSVSTLTIQRTQQEDSAVYLCASSRTSGSAYEQYFGPGTRLTVT.

With respect to this clonotype: A much larger clonotype is one base distant, so this may be a read error. The V and J genes are TRBV12-3 or TRBV12-4 and TRBJ2-3; D unresolved. This CDR3 region has 15 residues. The CDR3 protein is CASSLGSSYGDAQYF. The CDR3 DNA sequence: TGTGCCAGCAGTTTAGGCAGTTCCTACGGAGATGCGCAGTATTTT.

This clonotype was detected ten times or more. The rearrangement joins TRBV6-1 to TRBJ2-2, with D perhaps matching TRBD1 (7 bases). Trimming pared 7 bases from V and 2 bases from J, leaving 17 bases between. The CDR3 loop spans 16 amino acids. CDR1 MNHNS and CDR2 SASEGT come from the germline V gene. CDR3 in amino acids: CASKRPGGSNTGELFF. Here the CDR3 DNA reads TGTGCCAGCAAAAGACCAGGGGGGTCCAACACCGGGGAGCTGTTTTTT.

At least ten counts were recorded for this clonotype. J is TRBJ1-5 and V is TRBV18, with D maybe TRBD1 (6 bases). Per the germline V gene, CDR1 is KGHSH and CDR2 is LQKENI. This CDR3 has 17 residues. The V end lost 2 bases, the J end lost 1 base, and 15 bases lay between the germline ends. CDR3 DNA: TGTGCCAGCTCACCAGGTGCCCGGCAGGGGAGCAATCAGCCCCAGCATTTT. It translates to CASSPGARQGSNQPQHF.

The chain links TRBV7-2 to TRBJ2-3; D is perhaps TRBD1 or TRBD2 (5 bases each). Between the trimmed V and J ends, which lost 1 base and 7 bases, there was a span of 12 bases. The CDR3 length is 14 residues. The V gene's germline CDR1 is SGHTA and CDR2 FQGNSA. CDR3 residues: CASSLGDLGYTQYF. CDR3 nucleotide sequence: TGTGCCAGCAGCTTAGGGGACCTGGGGTATACGCAGTATTTT.

The chain joins TRBV11-2 to TRBJ2-7; D is ambiguous. Trimming took off 1 base at V and 1 base at J, with 11 bases between the two ends. The CDR3 sequence is 15 residues long. Per germline, CDR1 SGHAT and CDR2 FQNNGV. CDR3 in amino acids: CASSLGAVNSYEQYF. In DNA, the CDR3 is TGTGCCAGCAGCTTAGGGGCTGTTAATTCCTACGAGCAGTACTTC.

CDR3: CSVGSLLIPNEQFF. In DNA form, the CDR3 reads TGCAGCGTCGGGTCCCTGCTTATACCCAATGAGCAGTTCTTC. The chain carries TRBV29-1 and TRBJ2-1; D is uncertain. Germline V lookup: CDR1 SQVTM, CDR2 ANQGSEA. The ends were cut back, 6 bases at V and 6 bases at J, with 18 bases in the middle. The CDR3 has 14 amino acids.

This clonotype was detected many times. The genes are TRBV6-2 or TRBV6-3 and TRBJ2-1; 7 bases line up with TRBD1. Germline CDR1 reads MNHEY; CDR2 reads SVGEGT. V lost 4 bases to trimming and J lost 7 bases; unmatched junction nucleotides: 7. The CDR3 is made up of 14 amino acids. The CDR3 protein is CASSLAGGWNEQFF. CDR3 sequence (DNA): TGTGCCAGCAGTTTGGCAGGGGGATGGAATGAGCAGTTCTTC.

Ten or more counts support this clonotype. The chain has TRBV20-1 and TRBJ1-1; D perhaps matches TRBD1 (5 bases). Germline V gene lookup returns CDR1 DFQATT and CDR2 SNEGSKA (reference sequence). The CDR3 is 15 amino acids. V lost 3 bases and J lost 0, with 14 bases in between. The CDR3 sequence: CSASVGGMVNTEAFF. CDR3 nucleotide sequence: TGCAGTGCTAGTGTGGGGGGAATGGTGAACACTGAAGCTTTCTTT.

This clonotype turned up a few times. This sequence joins TRBV3-1 and TRBJ1-1; 7 bases are shared with TRBD1. CDR1 and CDR2 from the germline V gene are LGHDT and YNNKEL (reference sequence). This CDR3 is built from 14 residues. After removal of 1 base from V and 4 bases from J, the junction contained 3 bases not matched to a gene. The CDR3: CASSQGQGGTEAFF. The CDR3 DNA sequence: TGTGCCAGCAGCCAAGGACAGGGAGGCACTGAAGCTTTCTTT.

This clonotype was detected ten times or more. The CDR3 loop reads CASSPRGETQYF. The CDR3, as DNA: TGTGCCAGCAGTCCAAGGGGAGAGACCCAGTACTTC. The rearrangement joins TRBV27 to TRBJ2-5; a weak D match, TRBD1 (5 bases). Trimming removed 5 bases from V and 4 bases from J, with 8 bases in between. This CDR3 is built from 12 residues. Germline assignment: CDR1 MNHEY and CDR2 SMNVEV (reference sequence).

This clonotype was recorded at least ten times. The CDR3, as DNA: TGTGCCAGCAGTCTCCTAGCCGGGGAGCTGTTTTTT. It specifies CASSLLAGELFF. This rearrangement joins TRBV12-3 or TRBV12-4 to TRBJ2-2; the D is unclear. This CDR3 has 12 residues. V lost 5 bases and J lost 6, with 7 bases in between.

This clonotype was detected many times. The CDR3 region is CASSSERATRDRSPQETQYF. As DNA, the CDR3 is TGCGCCAGCAGCTCCGAGAGAGCGACCAGGGACAGGAGTCCCCAAGAGACCCAGTACTTC. The chain has TRBV5-1 and TRBJ2-5; TRBD1 agrees at 8 bases. CDR1 and CDR2 from the germline V gene are SGHRS and YFSETQ. V trimming: 3 bases; J trimming: 1 base; junction bases outside the gene matches: 20. This CDR3 comprises 20 residues.

This clonotype was counted ten times or more. The chain employs TRBV5-5 and TRBJ1-1, with a tentative D call TRBD1 (5 bases). The germline gives CDR1 SGHKS, CDR2 YYEKEE (reference sequence). The germline V and J ends were trimmed by 2 bases and 2 bases, with 16 bases remaining between them. The CDR3 is made up of 16 amino acids. CDR3 DNA: TGTGCCAGCAGCTTTTTCTCCGGGGGGTCCAACACTGAAGCTTTCTTT. The encoded protein is CASSFFSGGSNTEAFF.

The sample holds a few counts of this clonotype. This chain joins TRBV6-6 and TRBJ2-3; no definite D call. Trimming cost V 3 bases and J 5 bases, with 9 bases left between them. CDR1 and CDR2 from the germline V gene are MNHNY and SVGAGI (reference sequence). There are 13 residues in the CDR3. The DNA for the CDR3 is TGTGCCAGCAGTTATAAATTCGGAGATACGCAGTATTTT. Protein product: CASSYKFGDTQYF.

There are many counts of this clonotype. This rearrangement joins TRBV5-1 to TRBJ1-2; D gene uncertain. CDR1 is SGHRS, CDR2 YFSETQ, per germline. The CDR3 is made up of 14 amino acids. Trimming removed 1 base at V and 8 bases at J, with 15 bases between. DNA for the CDR3: TGCGCCAGCAGCTTGCCCAGCGCGATATCGGGCTACACCTTC. Translated: CASSLPSAISGYTF.

In its sample, this clonotype was seen many times. V is TRBV2 and J is TRBJ1-2; 8 bases are shared with TRBD1. The germline CDR1 and CDR2 sequences are SNHLY and FYNNEI. The CDR3 spans 16 residues. V gave up 0 bases and J gave up 8 bases; unmatched junction bases: 11. CDR3 DNA: TGTGCCAGCAGTGAAGCGCCCCCGGGACAGGCTGCGGGCTACACCTTC. Its translation is CASSEAPPGQAAGYTF.

This clonotype was found many times. The V gene is TRBV7-2, the J gene TRBJ2-3, with 12 bases matching TRBD2. J was trimmed by 4 bases and V by 5 bases; bases with no gene match: 10. CDR1 is SGHTA, CDR2 FQGNSA, per germline. CDR3 length: 17 residues. Here the CDR3 DNA reads TGTGCCAGCAGCCCCATACTAGCGGGGGGAAACCCAGATACGCAGTATTTT. Translating it yields CASSPILAGGNPDTQYF.

This clonotype was seen only a few times. The chain combines TRBV12-3 or TRBV12-4 with TRBJ1-2, with D perhaps TRBD1 (5 bases). The length of the CDR3 is 15 residues. Deletions cut 3 bases from V and 2 bases from J, with 13 bases between. CDR3 loop: CASSFGRGGNYGYTF. CDR3 DNA sequence: TGTGCCAGCAGTTTCGGCCGGGGGGGAAACTATGGCTACACCTTC.

This clonotype has a count of ten or more. The chain uses TRBV20-1 and TRBJ2-1; TRBD2 aligns across 10 bases. The CDR3 sequence is 17 residues long. Losses at the gene ends were 4 bases for V and 0 bases for J; bases not matched to a gene: 9. The germline V gene encodes CDR1 DFQATT and CDR2 SNEGSKA (reference sequence). DNA for the CDR3: TGCAGTGCTACGGCTAGCGGGGGCCCTAGCTCCTACAATGAGCAGTTCTTC. Protein product: CSATASGGPSSYNEQFF.

This clonotype has only a few counts. The chain has TRBV12-3 or TRBV12-4 and TRBJ1-5; tentatively, D is TRBD1 (5 bases). The CDR3 is made up of 14 amino acids. V was clipped by 7 bases and J by 1 base, with 11 bases between them. This CDR3 is CASTGVTSNQPQHF. The CDR3 nucleotides read TGTGCCAGCACGGGGGTCACGAGCAATCAGCCCCAGCATTTT.

This clonotype was counted at least ten times. This CDR3 is CASSTGFSYNEQFF. The CDR3 nucleotides are TGTGCCAGTTCGACAGGGTTCTCCTACAATGAGCAGTTCTTC. The rearrangement links TRBV2 to TRBJ2-1; 7 bases align to TRBD1. Germline trimming cut 9 bases from V and 0 bases from J; bases unmatched to any gene: 5. The CDR3 contains 14 residues. CDR1 and CDR2 from the germline V gene are SNHLY and FYNNEI.

There are a few counts of this clonotype. The V and J genes are TRBV10-3 and TRBJ2-3, with TRBD2 matching 7 bases. CDR3 length equals 14 residues. In germline, CDR1 is ENHRY, CDR2 SYGVKD. J was trimmed by 0 bases and V by 6 bases; bases with no gene match: 3. The CDR3 is CAIRWEGSTDTQYF. The CDR3 nucleotides are TGTGCCATCAGGTGGGAGGGTAGCACAGATACGCAGTATTTT.